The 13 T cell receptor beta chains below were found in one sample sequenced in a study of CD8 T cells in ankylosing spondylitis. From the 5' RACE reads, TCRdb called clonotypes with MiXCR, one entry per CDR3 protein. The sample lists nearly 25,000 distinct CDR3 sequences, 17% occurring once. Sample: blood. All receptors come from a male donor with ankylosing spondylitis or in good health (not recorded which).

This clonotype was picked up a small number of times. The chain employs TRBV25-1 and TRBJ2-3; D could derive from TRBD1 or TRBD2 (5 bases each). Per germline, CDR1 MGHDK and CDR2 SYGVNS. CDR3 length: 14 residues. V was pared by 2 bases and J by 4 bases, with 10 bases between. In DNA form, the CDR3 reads TGTGCCAGCAGTGAACTCCAGGGACCAGATACGCAGTATTTT. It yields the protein CASSELQGPDTQYF.

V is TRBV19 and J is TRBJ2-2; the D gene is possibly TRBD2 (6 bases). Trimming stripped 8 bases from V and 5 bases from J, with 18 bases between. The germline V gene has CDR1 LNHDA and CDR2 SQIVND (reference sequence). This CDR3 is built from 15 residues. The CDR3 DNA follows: TGTGCCAGTCAGAGGGTCCGGGGAGGAACCGGGGAGCTGTTTTTT. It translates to CASQRVRGGTGELFF. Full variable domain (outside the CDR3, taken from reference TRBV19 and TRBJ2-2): DGGITQSPKYLFRKEGQNVTLSCEQNLNHDAMYWYRQDPGQGLRLIYYSQIVNDFQKGDIAEGYSVSREKKESFPLTVTSAQKNPTAFYLCASQRVRGGTGELFFGEGSRLTVL.

In DNA, the CDR3 is TGTGCCAGCAGTTTATTGTTGCAAAACACTGAAGCTTTCTTT. Protein sequence: CASSLLLQNTEAFF. This chain joins TRBV28 and TRBJ1-1; no definite D call. The CDR3 length is 14 residues. Germline V gives CDR1 MDHEN, CDR2 SYDVKM. With 1 base removed from V and 2 bases from J, the gap between germline ends came to 8 bases.

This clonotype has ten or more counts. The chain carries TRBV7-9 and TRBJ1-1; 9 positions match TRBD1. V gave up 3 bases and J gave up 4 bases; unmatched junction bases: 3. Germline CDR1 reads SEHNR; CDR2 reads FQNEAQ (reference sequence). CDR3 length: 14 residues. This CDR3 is CASSFDRGATEAFF. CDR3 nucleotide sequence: TGTGCCAGCAGCTTTGACAGGGGGGCCACTGAAGCTTTCTTT.

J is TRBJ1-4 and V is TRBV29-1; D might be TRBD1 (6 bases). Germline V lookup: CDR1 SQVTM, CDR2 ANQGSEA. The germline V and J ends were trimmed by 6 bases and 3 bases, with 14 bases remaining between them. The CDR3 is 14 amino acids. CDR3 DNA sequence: TGCAGCGTCTTACCAGGGGAATCTAATGAAAAACTGTTTTTT. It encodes CSVLPGESNEKLFF.

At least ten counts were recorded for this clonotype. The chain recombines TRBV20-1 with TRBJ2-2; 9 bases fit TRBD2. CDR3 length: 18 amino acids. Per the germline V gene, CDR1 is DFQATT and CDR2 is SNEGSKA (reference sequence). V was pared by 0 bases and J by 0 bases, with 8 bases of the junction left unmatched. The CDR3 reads CSARDVASGMANTGELFF. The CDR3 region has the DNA TGCAGTGCTAGAGATGTTGCTAGCGGGATGGCGAACACCGGGGAGCTGTTTTTT.

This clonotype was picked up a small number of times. The CDR3: CASSYARSTDTQYF. Written as DNA, the CDR3 is TGTGCCAGCAGTTACGCCAGGAGCACAGATACGCAGTATTTT. V usage is TRBV7-2 and J usage is TRBJ2-3, with D unclear. The CDR3 totals 14 residues. Germline CDR1 SGHTA, CDR2 FQGNSA. V was trimmed by 6 bases and J by 0 bases, leaving 10 bases between them.

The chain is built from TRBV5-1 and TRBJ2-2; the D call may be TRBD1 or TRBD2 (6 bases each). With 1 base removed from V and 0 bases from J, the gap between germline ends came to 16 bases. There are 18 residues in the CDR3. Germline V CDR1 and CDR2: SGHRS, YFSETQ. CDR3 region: CASSLMVWGASNTGELFF. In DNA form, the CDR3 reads TGCGCCAGCAGCTTGATGGTATGGGGGGCCTCGAACACCGGGGAGCTGTTTTTT.

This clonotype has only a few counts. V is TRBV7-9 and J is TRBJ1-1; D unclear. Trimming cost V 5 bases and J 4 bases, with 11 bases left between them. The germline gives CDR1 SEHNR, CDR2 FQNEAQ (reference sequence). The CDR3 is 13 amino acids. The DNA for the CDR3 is TGTGCCAGCAGCCCCTCTCAGGTCACTGAAGCTTTCTTT. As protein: CASSPSQVTEAFF.

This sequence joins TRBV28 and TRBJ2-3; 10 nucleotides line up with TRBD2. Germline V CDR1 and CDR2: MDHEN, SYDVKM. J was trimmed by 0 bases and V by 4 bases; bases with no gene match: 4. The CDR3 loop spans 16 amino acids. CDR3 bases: TGTGCCAGCAGTTCTCCGACTAGCGGGAGCACAGATACGCAGTATTTT. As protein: CASSSPTSGSTDTQYF.

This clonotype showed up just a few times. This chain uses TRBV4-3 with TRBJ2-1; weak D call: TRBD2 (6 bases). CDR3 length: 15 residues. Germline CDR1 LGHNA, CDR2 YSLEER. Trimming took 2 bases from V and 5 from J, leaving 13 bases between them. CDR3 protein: CASSQPGLFNNEQFF. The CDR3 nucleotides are TGCGCCAGCAGCCAACCGGGACTTTTTAACAATGAGCAGTTCTTC.

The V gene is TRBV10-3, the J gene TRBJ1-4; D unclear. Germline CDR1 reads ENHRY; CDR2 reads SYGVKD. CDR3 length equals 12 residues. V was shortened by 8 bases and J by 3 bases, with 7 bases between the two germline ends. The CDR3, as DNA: TGTGCCATCTCGAGTCCTAATGAAAAACTGTTTTTT. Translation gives CAISSPNEKLFF.

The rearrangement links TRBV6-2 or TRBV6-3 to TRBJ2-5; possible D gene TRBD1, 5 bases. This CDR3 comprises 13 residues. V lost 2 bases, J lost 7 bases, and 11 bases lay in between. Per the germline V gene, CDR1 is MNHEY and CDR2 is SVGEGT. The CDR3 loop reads CASSYLGAGTQYF. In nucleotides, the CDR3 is TGTGCCAGCAGTTACCTAGGGGCCGGGACCCAGTACTTC.